Each of the 25 T cell receptor beta chains below was sequenced from the same sample in a study of Ad26.COV2.S vaccination and SARS-CoV-2 variants (dated by TCRdb to the early 2020s). The sample's treatment or condition label is to be understood as: roughly 18 received Ad26.COV2.S at low or high dose, single or two shots; 5 received placebo; per-sample allocation not given. Repertoires of vaccine and placebo recipients were sequenced from samples taken on day 63 after the first injection. Library construction relied on the immunoSEQ multiplex PCR assay. TCRdb provides this immuneACCESS table in a form limited to in-frame rearrangements. Some clones are lacking; in checked studies, under half of them reflect an unresolved V gene, and why the rest are absent is not known. The sample records around 300,000 clones, approximately 90% of which are singletons. The ten largest account for approximately 5% of the sample.

The sequencing used peripheral blood, collected in a trial of Ad26.COV2.S vaccine versus placebo. These receptors were obtained from a person aged 18 to 59 who received the Ad26.COV2.S COVID-19 vaccine or a placebo.

The rearrangement links TRBV10-3 to TRBJ1-1, with D possibly TRBD1 on 5 matching bases. The V gene lost 0 bases and the J gene lost 1 base, with 15 bases spanning the gap. Looked up from germline, CDR1 is ENHRY and CDR2 is SYGVKD. The CDR3 is made up of 17 amino acids. The CDR3 DNA reads TGTGCCATCAGTGAGTCAAGGGGAAGGGGCGAGAACACTGAAGCTTTCTTT. It specifies CAISESRGRGENTEAFF.

CDR3 region: CASSFQPGGSYEQYF. CDR3 sequence (DNA): TGTGCCAGCAGTTTTCAACCGGGGGGCTCCTACGAGCAGTACTTC. The J gene is TRBJ2-7, the V gene TRBV28; 7 nucleotides line up with TRBD2. J lost 0 bases, V lost 3 bases, and 5 bases had no gene match. This CDR3 spans 15 amino acids. CDR1 MDHEN and CDR2 SYDVKM come from the germline V gene.

CDR3 in amino acids: CASSVRLAENTGELFF. DNA of the CDR3: TGTGCCAGCAGCGTAAGACTAGCCGAGAACACCGGGGAGCTGTTTTTT. The V call is TRBV9, the J call TRBJ2-2; TRBD2 agrees at 7 bases. The germline CDR1 and CDR2 sequences are SGDLS and YYNGEE. The CDR3 length is 16 residues. V was clipped by 1 base and J by 1 base; unmatched bases: 4.

The chain uses TRBV29-1 and TRBJ1-6; 8 nucleotides line up with TRBD1. V dropped 6 bases and J dropped 10; count of bases not matched to a gene: 17. Per germline, CDR1 SQVTM and CDR2 ANQGSEA. CDR3 length: 16 amino acids. CDR3 coding DNA: TGCAGCGTCGCAAAGGCCGAGACAGGGGCTAGGTCACCCCTCCACTTT. Translation: CSVAKAETGARSPLHF.

The gene calls are TRBV7-2 and TRBJ1-5; a possible D gene is TRBD1 (5 bases). V lost 1 base, J lost 0 bases, and 7 bases lay in between. The germline CDR1 and CDR2 sequences are SGHTA and FQGNSA. The CDR3 extends over 15 amino acids. For the CDR3, the DNA is TGTGCCAGCAGCTTAGGACAGATTAGCAATCAGCCCCAGCATTTT. Translation gives CASSLGQISNQPQHF. Filled out from reference TRBV7-2 and TRBJ1-5, the complete variable domain reads GAGVSQSPSNKVTEKGKDVELRCDPISGHTALYWYRQSLGQGLEFLIYFQGNSAPDKSGLPSDRFSAERTGGSVSTLTIQRTQQEDSAVYLCASSLGQISNQPQHFGDGTRLSIL.

This clone has more than one count but fewer than ten. The gene calls are TRBV6-2 or TRBV6-3 and TRBJ1-6, with TRBD1 matching over 8 bases. The CDR3 covers 14 residues. Germline V CDR1 and CDR2: MNHEY, SVGEGT. J was trimmed by 8 bases and V by 5 bases; bases with no gene match: 5. CDR3 region: CASSTTGVDSPLHF. Written as DNA, the CDR3 is TGTGCCAGCAGTACGACAGGGGTGGATTCACCCCTCCACTTT.

The chain uses TRBV9 and TRBJ2-1; 14 bases map to TRBD2. This CDR3 has 15 amino acids. The trim removed 3 bases at V and 8 bases at J, leaving 4 bases unmatched. In germline, CDR1 is SGDLS, CDR2 YYNGEE. CDR3 nucleotides: TGTGCCAGCAGCGGGGGGACTAGCGGGAGCTATGAGCAGTTCTTC. Its protein is CASSGGTSGSYEQFF.

This clone appeared a few times. This chain connects TRBV4-2 to TRBJ1-3; 7 nucleotides agree with TRBD1. Germline V gene lookup returns CDR1 LGHNA and CDR2 YNFKEQ. Trimming cost V 1 base and J 4 bases; bases outside gene matches: 4. This CDR3 region has 15 residues. CDR3 sequence: CASSQAQGEGNTIYF. Here the CDR3 DNA reads TGTGCCAGCAGCCAAGCCCAGGGGGAAGGAAACACCATATATTTT.

The chain uses TRBV5-1 and TRBJ2-1; TRBD2 matches 11 bases. The CDR3 extends over 15 amino acids. The germline CDR1 and CDR2 sequences are SGHRS and YFSETQ. With 1 base clipped from V and 10 bases from J, the junction kept 7 bases outside the gene matches. CDR3 protein: CASSLYSGRAREQFF. In DNA, the CDR3 is TGCGCCAGCAGCTTGTATAGCGGGAGGGCACGCGAGCAGTTCTTC.

The J gene is TRBJ2-6, the V gene TRBV6-5, with TRBD2 matching over 7 bases. This CDR3 is built from 15 residues. CDR1 and CDR2 from the germline V gene are MNHEY and SVGAGI. The ends lost 2 bases at V and 2 bases at J; junction bases unmatched: 0. The chain's CDR3 is CASSYGGAGANVLTF. CDR3 in DNA: TGTGCCAGCAGTTACGGGGGGGCTGGGGCCAACGTCCTGACTTTC.

The chain carries TRBV7-9 and TRBJ2-1, with 10 nucleotides matching TRBD2. CDR3 length: 15 residues. J was trimmed by 9 bases and V by 1 base; bases with no gene match: 6. Germline loops: CDR1 SEHNR, CDR2 FQNEAQ (reference sequence). CDR3 nucleotides: TGTGCCAGCAGCTTAGTGTCTAGCGGGAGTGTTGAGCAGTTCTTC. Translation gives CASSLVSSGSVEQFF.

This chain connects TRBV7-2 to TRBJ1-2; possible D gene TRBD1, 5 bases. CDR1 SGHTA and CDR2 FQGNSA come from the germline V gene. Trimming removed 4 bases from V and 0 bases from J, with 12 bases in between. This CDR3 comprises 15 residues. CDR3 protein: CASSSPGRPNYGYTF. DNA for the CDR3: TGTGCCAGCAGCTCGCCGGGACGACCTAACTATGGCTACACCTTC.

This chain uses TRBV29-1 with TRBJ2-1; TRBD2 might be the D (6 bases). The CDR3 runs to 14 residues. Germline V lookup: CDR1 SQVTM, CDR2 ANQGSEA. Trimming removed 6 bases at V and 3 bases at J, with 15 bases between. CDR3 nucleotide sequence: TGCAGCGTGGCCGCACTAGCAGGCTACAATGAGCAGTTCTTC. Translating it yields CSVAALAGYNEQFF.

This CDR3 reads CSARHSYGYTF. DNA of the CDR3: TGCAGTGCTAGACACAGCTATGGCTACACCTTC. The V call is TRBV20-1, the J call TRBJ1-2; D call uncertain. The germline V and J ends were trimmed by 2 bases and 4 bases, with 5 bases remaining between them. The CDR3 loop spans 11 amino acids. The germline gives CDR1 DFQATT, CDR2 SNEGSKA (reference sequence).

This clone was found once. The chain combines TRBV3-1 (or the pseudogene TRBV3-2) with TRBJ2-1; D is ambiguous. The germline gives CDR1 LGHDT, CDR2 YNNKEL (reference sequence). V was pared by 0 bases and J by 6 bases, with 9 bases between. The CDR3 sequence is 14 residues long. DNA for the CDR3: TGTGCCAGCAGCCAAGACTGGGGAACCAATGAGCAGTTCTTC. Translating gives CASSQDWGTNEQFF.

The chain links TRBV4-1 to TRBJ2-2; 7 nucleotides match TRBD1. V shed 3 bases and J 5 bases; nucleotides not matched to a gene: 9. Germline V gene sequence: CDR1 MGHRA, CDR2 YSYEKL. The CDR3 runs to 16 residues. In nucleotides, the CDR3 is TGCGCCAGCAGCCAGCCCGGGACAGACAAGACCGGGGAGCTGTTTTTT. Protein product: CASSQPGTDKTGELFF.

The V and J genes are TRBV19 and TRBJ1-4; D is perhaps TRBD1 (5 bases). The germline V gene has CDR1 LNHDA and CDR2 SQIVND (reference sequence). V was trimmed by 5 bases and J by 8 bases, leaving 21 bases between them. There are 16 residues in the CDR3. The CDR3 DNA is TGTGCCAGTAGTCGTGGGACCGCCGGCCTAGGGGAAAAACTGTTTTTT. Its translation: CASSRGTAGLGEKLFF.

The chain links TRBV6-5 to TRBJ1-2, with 7 nucleotides matching TRBD1. Germline V gene lookup returns CDR1 MNHEY and CDR2 SVGAGI. With 6 bases clipped from V and 5 bases from J, the junction kept 6 bases outside the gene matches. This CDR3 spans 13 amino acids. The CDR3 here is CASRLGQSYGYTF. Here the CDR3 DNA reads TGTGCCAGCAGGTTGGGACAGAGTTATGGCTACACCTTC.

This chain connects TRBV18 to TRBJ1-3; 8 bases line up with TRBD1. Trimming cost V 3 bases and J 2 bases; bases outside gene matches: 6. CDR3 length equals 16 residues. The germline CDR1 and CDR2 sequences are KGHSH and LQKENI. CDR3 sequence (DNA): TGTGCCAGCTCACCTATTGGACAGGGTGCTGGAAACACCATATATTTT. It is translated as CASSPIGQGAGNTIYF.

This chain uses TRBV6-1 with TRBJ1-2; TRBD1 matches at 8 bases. CDR1 and CDR2 (germline): MNHNS, SASEGT. The CDR3 totals 15 residues. The J segment lost 4 bases and the V segment lost 0 bases, leaving 4 bases of the junction unmatched. This chain's CDR3 is CASSEARDRFYGYTF. The CDR3 nucleotides read TGTGCCAGCAGTGAAGCTAGGGACAGGTTCTATGGCTACACCTTC.

This clone has a handful of counts. Additional DNA sequences in this sample encode the identical CDR3. V gene TRBV27 combines with J gene TRBJ1-2; D uncertain. The length of the CDR3 is 13 residues. Trimming took 0 bases from V and 6 from J, leaving 8 bases between them. The germline CDR1 and CDR2 sequences are MNHEY and SMNVEV (reference sequence). Here the CDR3 DNA reads TGTGCCAGCAGTTTATCGGGAGCTAATGGCTACACCTTC. Translated, it gives CASSLSGANGYTF.

This clone showed up just a few times. The chain has TRBV5-1 and TRBJ1-1; TRBD1 matches at 8 bases. Germline-derived CDR1 and CDR2 are SGHRS and YFSETQ. The CDR3 length is 14 residues. Trimming removed 0 bases from V and 3 bases from J; junction bases left unmatched: 1. The CDR3 sequence is CASSLATGDTEAFF. The CDR3 region has the DNA TGCGCCAGCAGCTTGGCGACAGGGGACACTGAAGCTTTCTTT.

This clone came up once. The genes are TRBV28 and TRBJ1-5, with D possibly being TRBD1 (6 bases). Between the trimmed V and J ends, which lost 3 bases and 1 base, there was a span of 10 bases. Germline V gene data show CDR1 as MDHEN and CDR2 as SYDVKM. The CDR3 is 15 residues long. As DNA, the CDR3 is TGTGCCAGCAGTTTGACAGGTCGGAGCAATCAGCCCCAGCATTTT. Its protein product is CASSLTGRSNQPQHF.

The chain employs TRBV3-1 (or the pseudogene TRBV3-2) and TRBJ2-1, with TRBD2 matching 13 bases. Germline V gene sequence: CDR1 LGHDT, CDR2 YNNKEL (reference sequence). CDR3 length: 17 amino acids. V was pared by 4 bases and J by 13 bases, with 16 bases of the junction left unmatched. The chain's CDR3 is CASSPVGRTSGSKEQFF. As DNA, the CDR3 is TGTGCCAGCAGCCCCGTAGGTAGGACTAGCGGGAGTAAAGAACAGTTCTTC.

V usage is TRBV19 and J usage is TRBJ1-1; 7 bases map to TRBD1. Trimming cost V 7 bases and J 4 bases; bases outside gene matches: 9. Per the germline V gene, CDR1 is LNHDA and CDR2 is SQIVND (reference sequence). The CDR3 covers 14 residues. Here the CDR3 DNA reads TGTGCCAGTACAAGGGGGCGTCTGGTCACTGAAGCTTTCTTT. Encoded protein: CASTRGRLVTEAFF. The full variable domain, its missing parts supplied by reference TRBV19 and TRBJ1-1, is DGGITQSPKYLFRKEGQNVTLSCEQNLNHDAMYWYRQDPGQGLRLIYYSQIVNDFQKGDIAEGYSVSREKKESFPLTVTSAQKNPTAFYLCASTRGRLVTEAFFGQGTRLTVV.